This TCR beta chain was identified in a study of T cells after yellow fever vaccination. Study background: Low-cell-number fractions underwent preparation using SMART-Seq v4 Ultra Low Input.

Broader study findings: Some clonotypes, a small share, were shared between CD4 and CD8 compartments. FACS-sorted repertoires could harbor abundant contaminating bulk-population clonotypes.

Points on this clonotype: The antigen is unknown.

Each CDR3 protein is one row after TCRdb ran MiXCR on the 5' RACE reads. The table lists around 250,000 distinct CDR3 sequences, about 7% of them singletons. CDR1 SGHTA and CDR2 FQGNSA come from the germline V gene. V trimming: 5 bases; J trimming: 5 bases; junction bases outside the gene matches: 12. CDR3 length: 16 residues. The receptor comes from a man aged 25-45 years who received the YFV17D yellow fever vaccine. The chain recombines TRBV7-2 with TRBJ1-2; 9 nucleotides match TRBD1. The sample consisted of CD4+ T cells sorted from PBMCs, taken 15 days after the yellow fever booster vaccination. In DNA form, the CDR3 reads TGTGCCAGCAGCCCCACACGGACAGGGGTTAGGTATGGCTACACCTTC. Protein sequence: CASSPTRTGVRYGYTF.